Following are 27 T cell receptor beta chains from one sample sequenced in a study of blood T cell repertoires in COVID-19. Profiled with immunoSEQ multiplex PCR; TCRdb holds only in-frame clones, not every one. The repertoire holds some 200,000 clones, with about 93% as singletons. The specimen sequenced was peripheral blood. The receptor source for this set is a man aged 50 to 60 with acute or convalescent COVID-19.

The rearrangement uses TRBV18 and TRBJ1-5; TRBD1 might be the D (5 bases). The CDR3 extends over 13 amino acids. The germline gives CDR1 KGHSH, CDR2 LQKENI. Trimming removed 2 bases from V and 7 bases from J, with 9 bases in between. The CDR3 spells CASSPLGEQPQHF. CDR3 in DNA: TGTGCCAGCTCACCATTAGGGGAACAGCCCCAGCATTTT.

The chain joins TRBV6-4 to TRBJ1-5; the D is unclear. The germline V and J ends were trimmed by 4 bases and 7 bases, with 11 bases remaining between them. The germline V gene has CDR1 MRHNA and CDR2 SNTAGT. The CDR3 totals 13 residues. CDR3 nucleotide sequence: TGTGCCAGCAGTGCCGGGGAAGGACAGCCCCAGCATTTT. Translated: CASSAGEGQPQHF.

The genes are TRBV5-4 and TRBJ2-5, with 9 nucleotides matching TRBD2. This CDR3 contains 17 residues. The V segment lost 0 bases and the J segment 4 bases; nucleotides outside the gene matches: 10. Germline V CDR1 and CDR2: SGHNT, YYREEE (reference sequence). CDR3 coding DNA: TGTGCCAGCAGCTTGGCTGTGCTAGCGGGGAGGGGAGAGACCCAGTACTTC. This sequence encodes CASSLAVLAGRGETQYF. Looking up the rest from reference TRBV5-4 and TRBJ2-5 gives the full variable domain: ETGVTQSPTHLIKTRGQQVTLRCSSQSGHNTVSWYQQALGQGPQFIFQYYREEENGRGNFPPRFSGLQFPNYSSELNVNALELDDSALYLCASSLAVLAGRGETQYFGPGTRLLVL.

The chain has TRBV9 and TRBJ2-5, with 9 bases aligning to TRBD2. This CDR3 is 15 amino acids long. Looked up from germline, CDR1 is SGDLS and CDR2 is YYNGEE. Losses at the gene ends were 6 bases for V and 3 bases for J; bases not matched to a gene: 9. The CDR3 spells CASTDGTSYEETQYF. The CDR3 DNA reads as TGTGCCAGCACCGACGGGACTAGCTATGAAGAGACCCAGTACTTC.

The chain carries TRBV5-1 and TRBJ2-3, with 7 bases lining up with TRBD1. The CDR3 runs to 17 residues. CDR1 and CDR2 (germline): SGHRS, YFSETQ. The V gene end was trimmed by 1 base and the J gene end by 0 bases; junction bases not matched to a gene: 8. The CDR3 is CASSLIGTAYSTDTQYF. The CDR3 coding sequence is TGCGCCAGCAGCTTGATCGGGACAGCTTATAGCACAGATACGCAGTATTTT.

On this clone: At the DNA level, this CDR3 is encoded by other sequences in the same sample as well. The J gene is TRBJ1-2, the V gene TRBV18; no clear D. This CDR3 comprises 13 residues. Germline loops: CDR1 KGHSH, CDR2 LQKENI. The germline V and J ends were trimmed by 1 base and 2 bases, with 5 bases remaining between them. CDR3 in amino acids: CASSPRQNYGYTF. The CDR3 nucleotides are TGTGCCAGCTCACCACGCCAGAACTATGGCTACACCTTC.

The V gene is TRBV3-1 (or the pseudogene TRBV3-2), the J gene TRBJ2-7; 7 positions match TRBD2. Trimming removed 1 base from V and 6 bases from J; junction bases left unmatched: 12. Germline loops: CDR1 LGHDT, CDR2 YNNKEL (reference sequence). The CDR3 consists of 16 residues. CDR3 amino acids: CASSQGVGLSVSEQYF. The CDR3 DNA is TGTGCCAGCAGCCAAGGGGTGGGACTATCCGTCAGCGAGCAGTACTTC.

J is TRBJ2-5 and V is TRBV6-6; no firm D call. CDR1 MNHNY and CDR2 SVGAGI come from the germline V gene (reference sequence). The CDR3 loop spans 11 amino acids. Trimming removed 6 bases from V and 4 bases from J, with 6 bases in between. The CDR3 DNA reads TGTGCCAGCAGACTAAGAGAGACCCAGTACTTC. Amino acid sequence: CASRLRETQYF.

CDR3 residues: CASSPFGAAVLYYGYTF. In nucleotides, the CDR3 is TGTGCCAGTAGTCCATTTGGAGCCGCAGTTTTATACTATGGCTACACCTTC. The gene calls are TRBV19 and TRBJ1-2; D uncertain. The CDR3 is 17 amino acids. Germline V gene data show CDR1 as LNHDA and CDR2 as SQIVND (reference sequence). V was clipped by 5 bases and J by 3 bases, with 22 bases between them.

The chain joins TRBV4-2 to TRBJ2-3; TRBD2 matches 8 bases. V gave up 0 bases and J gave up 6 bases; unmatched junction bases: 5. Germline CDR1 LGHNA, CDR2 YNFKEQ. The CDR3 spans 15 residues. The CDR3 DNA sequence: TGTGCCAGCAGCCAAGACGGCGGGGGGCTGGATACGCAGTATTTT. The encoded protein is CASSQDGGGLDTQYF.

The rearrangement joins TRBV10-3 to TRBJ1-1, with D perhaps TRBD1 (5 bases). V was shortened by 4 bases and J by 1 base, with 10 bases between the two germline ends. Germline V gene sequence: CDR1 ENHRY, CDR2 SYGVKD. This CDR3 region has 14 residues. The CDR3 protein is CAISARGGNTEAFF. DNA for the CDR3: TGTGCCATCAGTGCCCGGGGGGGGAACACTGAAGCTTTCTTT.

This chain links TRBV30 with TRBJ2-2; D perhaps matches TRBD2 (6 bases). Trimming took off 3 bases at V and 7 bases at J, with 15 bases between the two ends. The germline CDR1 and CDR2 sequences are GTSNPN and SVGIG (reference sequence). This CDR3 has 14 residues. The CDR3 DNA sequence: TGTGCCTGGAGGAGGGTCGGAGGGTTCGGGGAGCTGTTTTTT. As protein: CAWRRVGGFGELFF.

The chain joins TRBV24-1 to TRBJ1-4; weak D call: TRBD1 (6 bases). V lost 12 bases and J lost 4, with 29 bases in between. Germline V gene sequence: CDR1 KGHDR, CDR2 SFDVKD. The CDR3 spans 18 residues. This CDR3 reads CASLWGQGRSEDNEKLFF. Written as DNA, the CDR3 is TGTGCCTCCCTATGGGGACAAGGAAGATCGGAAGATAATGAAAAACTGTTTTTT.

In this sample, this clone turned up once. One junction end does not reproduce the germline sequence, and a read error may be involved. This CDR3 reads CASTDRVDKEQFF. The CDR3 DNA follows: TGTGCCAGCACCGACAGGGTAGACAAAGAGCAGTTCTTC. This rearrangement joins TRBV12-3 or TRBV12-4 to TRBJ2-1, with 7 bases lining up with TRBD1. This CDR3 contains 13 residues.

This sequence joins TRBV25-1 and TRBJ2-2, with D possibly TRBD1 on 5 matching bases. Germline V gene data show CDR1 as MGHDK and CDR2 as SYGVNS. V lost 4 bases to trimming and J lost 1 base, with 13 bases between them. The CDR3 length is 16 residues. CDR3 sequence reads: CASSAYDSKNTGELFF. The CDR3 nucleotides read TGTGCCAGCAGTGCATACGACAGCAAGAACACCGGGGAGCTGTTTTTT. The variable domain in full, with the rest retrieved from reference TRBV25-1 and TRBJ2-2, is EADIYQTPRYLVIGTGKKITLECSQTMGHDKMYWYQQDPGMELHLIHYSYGVNSTEKGDLSSESTVSRIRTEHFPLTLESARPSHTSQYLCASSAYDSKNTGELFFGEGSRLTVL.

This clone was counted a few times. V usage is TRBV6-2 or TRBV6-3 and J usage is TRBJ1-6, with a possible D match to TRBD1 (5 bases). Germline V CDR1 and CDR2: MNHEY, SVGEGT. Trimming removed 0 bases at V and 7 bases at J, with 10 bases between. The CDR3 covers 15 residues. CDR3 DNA sequence: TGTGCCAGCAGTTACTCGACAGTGGGCAATTCACCCCTCCACTTT. Protein: CASSYSTVGNSPLHF.

J is TRBJ2-7 and V is TRBV5-1; possibly TRBD1 for D (6 bases). CDR1 and CDR2 from the germline V gene are SGHRS and YFSETQ. The V end was cut by 4 bases, the J end by 3 bases, with 11 bases between. This CDR3 spans 13 amino acids. CDR3 loop: CASSPGQLYEQYF. In nucleotides, the CDR3 is TGCGCCAGCAGCCCCGGACAGCTCTACGAGCAGTACTTC.

The chain uses TRBV29-1 and TRBJ2-1; 7 bases are shared with TRBD2. This CDR3 has 11 amino acids. The V gene's germline CDR1 is SQVTM and CDR2 ANQGSEA. J lost 9 bases, V lost 7 bases, and 6 bases had no gene match. The CDR3 DNA is TGCAGCGCTGGACTAGGAGGTGAGCAGTTCTTC. It codes for CSAGLGGEQFF.

This clone showed up just a few times. The rearrangement uses TRBV5-4 and TRBJ2-7; 8 bases agree with TRBD2. The germline CDR1 and CDR2 sequences are SGHNT and YYREEE (reference sequence). The CDR3 consists of 19 residues. V lost 6 bases to trimming and J lost 1 base; unmatched junction nucleotides: 21. DNA for the CDR3: TGTGCCAGCATCCCCTGGGGTAGCGGGATTCCGGGCGCGTCCTACGAGCAGTACTTC. Translated, it gives CASIPWGSGIPGASYEQYF.

The chain is built from TRBV7-9 and TRBJ1-2, with TRBD1 matching over 9 bases. J lost 6 bases, V lost 3 bases, and 2 bases had no gene match. Germline CDR1 SEHNR, CDR2 FQNEAQ (reference sequence). This CDR3 contains 13 residues. The CDR3 sequence is CASSLRDRDGYTF. CDR3 in DNA: TGTGCCAGCAGCTTGAGGGACAGGGATGGCTACACCTTC.

The chain recombines TRBV28 with TRBJ2-1, with D tentatively TRBD1 (5 bases). V lost 4 bases and J lost 0, with 16 bases in between. This CDR3 is 17 amino acids long. The V gene's germline CDR1 is MDHEN and CDR2 SYDVKM. In DNA, the CDR3 is TGTGCCAGCAGTTCACTAACACAGGTGAGCTCCTACAATGAGCAGTTCTTC. The encoded protein is CASSSLTQVSSYNEQFF.

The chain is built from TRBV6-6 and TRBJ2-5; TRBD2 aligns across 7 bases. The germline V gene encodes CDR1 MNHNY and CDR2 SVGAGI (reference sequence). The length of the CDR3 is 15 residues. V shed 6 bases, J shed 0 bases, and the junction held 7 bases outside the gene matches. This CDR3 is CASSPVAGDQETQYF. The CDR3 nucleotides read TGTGCCAGCAGCCCCGTGGCGGGGGACCAAGAGACCCAGTACTTC.

This clone was seen once. This chain joins TRBV7-3 and TRBJ2-3; D unresolved. V was cut by 6 bases and J by 0 bases, with 7 bases left in between. CDR1 is SGHTA, CDR2 FQGTGA, per germline. The CDR3 spans 13 residues. Here the CDR3 reads CASRLTSTDTQYF. The CDR3 nucleotides read TGTGCCAGCAGGCTGACTAGCACAGATACGCAGTATTTT.

The chain recombines TRBV7-9 with TRBJ2-1; 8 bases align to TRBD2. Germline-derived CDR1 and CDR2 are SEHNR and FQNEAQ (reference sequence). Trimming cost V 5 bases and J 2 bases; bases outside gene matches: 5. This CDR3 spans 15 amino acids. The CDR3 region has the DNA TGTGCCAGCAGCCCGCGGGAGGATGCCTACAATGAGCAGTTCTTC. Protein product: CASSPREDAYNEQFF.

The chain recombines TRBV7-2 with TRBJ1-1; D gene uncertain. The CDR3 spans 13 residues. In germline, CDR1 is SGHTA, CDR2 FQGNSA. Trimming removed 1 base from V and 1 base from J, with 4 bases in between. The CDR3 sequence: CASSLDTNTEAFF. The CDR3 DNA reads as TGTGCCAGCAGCTTAGACACGAACACTGAAGCTTTCTTT.

The CDR3 region is CARSLPSGSIILGEQYV. CDR3 DNA: TGTGCCAGAAGCTTGCCCTCAGGAAGTATAATCCTTGGAGAGCAGTACGTC. The V and J genes are TRBV5-3 and TRBJ2-7; D uncertain. TRBV5-3 is an ORF, with its function uncertain. V was pared by 1 base and J by 7 bases, with 24 bases between. This CDR3 is 17 amino acids long.

V and J are TRBV15 and TRBJ2-5; D ambiguous. V lost 0 bases and J lost 7, with 12 bases in between. In germline, CDR1 is LNHNV, CDR2 YYDKDF (reference sequence). This CDR3 region has 14 residues. The CDR3 is CATSRDQNPGTQYF. The CDR3 bases are TGTGCCACCAGCAGAGATCAGAACCCGGGGACCCAGTACTTC.